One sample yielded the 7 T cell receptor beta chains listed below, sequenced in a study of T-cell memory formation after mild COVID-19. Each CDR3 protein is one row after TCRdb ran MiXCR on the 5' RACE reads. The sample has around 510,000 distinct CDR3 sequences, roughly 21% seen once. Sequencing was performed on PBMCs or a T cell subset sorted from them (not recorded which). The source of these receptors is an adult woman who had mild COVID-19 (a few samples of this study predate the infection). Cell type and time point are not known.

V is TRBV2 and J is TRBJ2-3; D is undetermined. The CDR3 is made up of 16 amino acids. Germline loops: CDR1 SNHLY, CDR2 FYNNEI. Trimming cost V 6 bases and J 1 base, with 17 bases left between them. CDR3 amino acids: CASSPLQWSGTDTQYF. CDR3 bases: TGTGCCAGCAGCCCCTTACAGTGGTCGGGCACAGATACGCAGTATTTT.

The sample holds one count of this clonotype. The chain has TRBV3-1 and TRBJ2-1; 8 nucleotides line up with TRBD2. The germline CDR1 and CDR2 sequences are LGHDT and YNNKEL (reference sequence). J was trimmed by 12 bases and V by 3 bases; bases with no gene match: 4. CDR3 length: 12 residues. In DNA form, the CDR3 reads TGTGCCAGCAGCCATGGACTAGCAGGGCAGTTCTTC. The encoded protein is CASSHGLAGQFF.

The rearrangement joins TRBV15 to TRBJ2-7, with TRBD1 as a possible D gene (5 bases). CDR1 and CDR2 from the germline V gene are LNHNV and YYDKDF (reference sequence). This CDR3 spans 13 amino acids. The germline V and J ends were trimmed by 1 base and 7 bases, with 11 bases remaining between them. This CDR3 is CATSRGTGYEQYF. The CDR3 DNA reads TGTGCCACCAGCAGAGGAACAGGATATGAGCAGTACTTC.

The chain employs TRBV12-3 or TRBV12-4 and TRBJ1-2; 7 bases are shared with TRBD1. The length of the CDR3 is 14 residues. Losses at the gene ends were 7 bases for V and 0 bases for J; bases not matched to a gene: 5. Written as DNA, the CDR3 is TGTGCCAGCATTTCGACAGGGTCTAACTATGGCTACACCTTC. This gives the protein CASISTGSNYGYTF.

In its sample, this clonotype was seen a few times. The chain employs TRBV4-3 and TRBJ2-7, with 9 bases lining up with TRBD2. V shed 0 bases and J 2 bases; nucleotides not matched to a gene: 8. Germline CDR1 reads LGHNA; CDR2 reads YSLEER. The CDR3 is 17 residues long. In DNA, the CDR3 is TGCGCCAGCAGCCAAGAATTCGGGACTAGCCCTCCCTACGAGCAGTACTTC. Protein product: CASSQEFGTSPPYEQYF.

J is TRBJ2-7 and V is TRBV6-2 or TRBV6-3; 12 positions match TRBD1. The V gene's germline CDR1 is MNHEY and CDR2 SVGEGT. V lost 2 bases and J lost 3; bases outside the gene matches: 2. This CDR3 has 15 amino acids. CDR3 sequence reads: CASSYGTGGIYEQYF. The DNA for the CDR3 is TGTGCCAGCAGTTACGGGACAGGGGGCATCTACGAGCAGTACTTC.

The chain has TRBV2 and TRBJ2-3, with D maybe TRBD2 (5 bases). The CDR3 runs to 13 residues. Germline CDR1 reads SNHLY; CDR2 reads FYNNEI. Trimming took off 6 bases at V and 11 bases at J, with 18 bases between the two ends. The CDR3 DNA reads TGTGCCAGCAGGGAGGACTTAACGAGGGAGCAGTATTTT. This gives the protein CASREDLTREQYF.